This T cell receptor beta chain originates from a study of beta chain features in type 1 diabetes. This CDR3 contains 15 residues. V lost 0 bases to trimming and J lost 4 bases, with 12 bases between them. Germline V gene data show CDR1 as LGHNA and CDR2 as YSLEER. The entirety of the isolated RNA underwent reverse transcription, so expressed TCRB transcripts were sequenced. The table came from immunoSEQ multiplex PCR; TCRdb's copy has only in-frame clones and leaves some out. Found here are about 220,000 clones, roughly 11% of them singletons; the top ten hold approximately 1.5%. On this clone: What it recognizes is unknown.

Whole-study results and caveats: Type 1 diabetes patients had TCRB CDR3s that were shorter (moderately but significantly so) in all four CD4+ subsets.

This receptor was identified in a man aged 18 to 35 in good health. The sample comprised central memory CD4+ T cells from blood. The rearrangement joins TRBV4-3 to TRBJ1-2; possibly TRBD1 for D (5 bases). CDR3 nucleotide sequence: TGCGCCAGCAGCCAAGAATATCAGGGTTTCTATGGCTACACCTTC. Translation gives CASSQEYQGFYGYTF.